The clone carrying this T cell receptor beta chain was picked up a small number of times. The target antigen is unknown. CD4 T cells were positively selected, then CD8 T cells from the CD4-negative fraction. Cells stained for CD3, CD4, CD8, CD45RA and CD27 were sorted into four subsets. Two oligonucleotides, mixed equimolar, formed the beta constant-region primer covering TRBC1 and TRBC2. Ligated cDNA was amplified by four rounds of PCR with nested alpha and beta constant-region primers and SP2. TCRdb passed the UMI-ligation and nested PCR reads through MiXCR, listing each CDR3 protein once. The table lists around 140,000 distinct CDR3 sequences, about 23% of them singletons, with 0.11% in the top ten. The CDR3 sequence is 13 residues long. With 5 bases removed from V and 2 bases from J, the gap between germline ends came to 13 bases. Germline CDR1 is DFQATT and CDR2 is SNEGSKA (reference sequence).

The entry originates in a study of naive and memory T cell subsets. General study results and limits: In CD4 and CD8 cells, diversity dropped from naive through EMRA. Naive repertoires, especially CD8, held a few larger clonotypes, possibly memory cells re-expressing CD45RA. Over 90% of naive TCR sequences appeared only once after error correction, unlike memory subsets.

The sequenced material came from naive CD4+ T cells from blood. This TCR derives from a human donor in good health. This chain uses TRBV20-1 with TRBJ2-7, with D maybe TRBD1 (6 bases). CDR3 region: CSAVRDKAYEQYF. The DNA of the CDR3 is TGCAGTGCTGTCCGGGACAAAGCCTACGAGCAGTACTTC.